The sequence of this T cell receptor beta chain was determined in a study of CXCR3-negative and CXCR3-positive naive CD8 T cells. Study details: Libraries each contributed about 1.5 +/- 0.3 million TRB reads, for roughly 140 million in total. General study points: With respect to TRBV-TRBJ usage, naive CXCR3-negative and CXCR3-positive cells were similar; memory differed. From TRB CDR3 properties, TCR strength was inferred; surface CD5 did not differ between naive subsets. Diversity ran similarly high across both naive subsets but far lower in memory CD8+ cells. CXCR3-negative naive cells had less hydrophobic TRB CDR3s than did CXCR3-positive naive cells.

Remarks on this clonotype: Its antigen is unidentified.

The length of the CDR3 is 15 residues. Germline V gene lookup returns CDR1 SGHTA and CDR2 FQGNSA. TRB cDNA libraries were made by UMI-labeled 5' RACE. TCRdb processed the 5' RACE reads again and assigns one entry to each CDR3 protein, with no DNA. The sample includes some 150,000 distinct CDR3 sequences. The source material was naive CXCR3+ CD8+ T cells from blood. Subset reported: CD45RO-CCR7+CD27+CD95- naive CD8+ T cells expressing CXCR3 (TNR3+). The sequence was collected from a human donor in good health. Some clones in this sample may be carry-over from other donors' samples. The chain joins TRBV7-2 to TRBJ1-3; the D call of TRBD1 rests on TCRdb alone, since no DNA is present to check it. The CDR3 here is CASSPEGYRGNTIYF.